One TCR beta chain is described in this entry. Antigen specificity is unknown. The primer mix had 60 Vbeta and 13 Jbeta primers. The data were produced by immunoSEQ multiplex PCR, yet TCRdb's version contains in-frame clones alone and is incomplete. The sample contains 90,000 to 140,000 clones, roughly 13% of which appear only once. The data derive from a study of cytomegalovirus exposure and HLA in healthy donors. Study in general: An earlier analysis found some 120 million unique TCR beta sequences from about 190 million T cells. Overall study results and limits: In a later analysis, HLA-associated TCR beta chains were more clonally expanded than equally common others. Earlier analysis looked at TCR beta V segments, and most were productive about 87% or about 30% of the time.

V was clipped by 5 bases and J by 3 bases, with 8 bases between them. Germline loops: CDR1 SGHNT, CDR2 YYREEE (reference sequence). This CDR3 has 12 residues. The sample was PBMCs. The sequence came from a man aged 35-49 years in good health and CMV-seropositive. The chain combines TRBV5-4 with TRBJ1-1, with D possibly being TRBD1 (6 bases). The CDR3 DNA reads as TGTGCCAGCAGAGAGGGGGACACTGAAGCTTTCTTT. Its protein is CASREGDTEAFF.